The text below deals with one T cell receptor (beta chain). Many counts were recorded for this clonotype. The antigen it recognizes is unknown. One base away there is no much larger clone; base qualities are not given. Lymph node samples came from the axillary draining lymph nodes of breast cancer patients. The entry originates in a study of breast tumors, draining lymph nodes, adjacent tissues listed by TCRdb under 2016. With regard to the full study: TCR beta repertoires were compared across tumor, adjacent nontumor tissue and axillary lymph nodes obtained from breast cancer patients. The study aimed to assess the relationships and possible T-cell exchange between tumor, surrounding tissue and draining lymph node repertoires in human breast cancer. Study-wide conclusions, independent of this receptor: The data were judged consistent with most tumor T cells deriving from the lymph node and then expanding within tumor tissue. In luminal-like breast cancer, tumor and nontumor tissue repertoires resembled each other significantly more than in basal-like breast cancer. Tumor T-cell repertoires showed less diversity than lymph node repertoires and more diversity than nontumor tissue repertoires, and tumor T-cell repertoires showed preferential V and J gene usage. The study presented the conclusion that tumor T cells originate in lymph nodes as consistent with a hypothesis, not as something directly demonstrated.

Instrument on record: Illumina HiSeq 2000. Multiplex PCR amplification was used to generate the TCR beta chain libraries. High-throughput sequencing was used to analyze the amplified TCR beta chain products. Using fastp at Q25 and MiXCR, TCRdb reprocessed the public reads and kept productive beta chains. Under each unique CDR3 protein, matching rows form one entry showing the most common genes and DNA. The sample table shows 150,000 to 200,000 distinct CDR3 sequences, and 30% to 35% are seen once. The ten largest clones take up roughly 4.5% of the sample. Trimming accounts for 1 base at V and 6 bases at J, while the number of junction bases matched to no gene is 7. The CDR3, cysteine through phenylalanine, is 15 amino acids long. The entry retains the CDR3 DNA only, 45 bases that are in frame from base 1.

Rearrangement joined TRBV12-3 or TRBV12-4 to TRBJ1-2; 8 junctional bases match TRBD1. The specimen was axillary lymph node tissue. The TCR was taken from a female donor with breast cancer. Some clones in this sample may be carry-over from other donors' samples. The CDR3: CASSLELDRVNGYTF. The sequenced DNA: TGTGCCAGCAGTTTAGAACTGGACAGGGTCAATGGCTACACCTTC.